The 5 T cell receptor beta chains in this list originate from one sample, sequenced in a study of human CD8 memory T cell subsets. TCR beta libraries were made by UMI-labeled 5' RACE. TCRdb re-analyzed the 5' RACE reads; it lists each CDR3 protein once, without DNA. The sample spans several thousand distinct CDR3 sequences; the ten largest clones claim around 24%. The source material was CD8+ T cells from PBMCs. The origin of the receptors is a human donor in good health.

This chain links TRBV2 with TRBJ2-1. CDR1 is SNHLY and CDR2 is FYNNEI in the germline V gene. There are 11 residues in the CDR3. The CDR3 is CASTPSFEQFF.

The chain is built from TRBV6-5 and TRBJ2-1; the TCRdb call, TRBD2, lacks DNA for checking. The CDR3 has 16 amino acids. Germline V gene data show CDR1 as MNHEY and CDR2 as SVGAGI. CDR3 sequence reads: CASTPEHGLAGSEQFF.

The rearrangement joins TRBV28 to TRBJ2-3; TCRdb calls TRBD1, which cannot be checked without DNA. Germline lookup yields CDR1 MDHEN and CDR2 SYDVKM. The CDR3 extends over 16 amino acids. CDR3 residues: CASSLDPATLKGTQYF.

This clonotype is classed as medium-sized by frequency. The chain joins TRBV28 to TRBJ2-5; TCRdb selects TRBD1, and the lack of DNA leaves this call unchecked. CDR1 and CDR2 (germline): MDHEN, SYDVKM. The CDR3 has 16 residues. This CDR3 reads CASSWGDRQYQETQYF. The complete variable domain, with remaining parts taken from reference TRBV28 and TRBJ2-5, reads DVKVTQSSRYLVKRTGEKVFLECVQDMDHENMFWYRQDPGLGLRLIYFSYDVKMKEKGDIPEGYSVSREKKERFSLILESASTNQTSMYLCASSWGDRQYQETQYFGPGTRLLVL.

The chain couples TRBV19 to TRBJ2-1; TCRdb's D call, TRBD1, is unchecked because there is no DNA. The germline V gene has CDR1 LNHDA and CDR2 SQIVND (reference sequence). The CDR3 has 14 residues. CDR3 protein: CASSIRENYNEQFF.